This T cell receptor (beta chain) emerged from a study of blood T cell repertoires in COVID-19. The table came from immunoSEQ multiplex PCR; TCRdb's copy has only in-frame clones and leaves some out. The sample contains 200,000 to 250,000 clones, 80% to 85% of which appear only once. This CDR3 comprises 16 residues. The germline gives CDR1 LGHNA, CDR2 YSLEER. V lost 0 bases and J 3 bases, leaving 13 bases between the germline ends. This clone has only one observation. Sequencing was carried out using peripheral blood. The genes are TRBV4-3 and TRBJ2-3; maybe TRBD1 (6 bases). The TCR sequence derives from a woman aged 70-85 years with COVID-19, enrolled during active disease. The CDR3 DNA sequence: TGCGCCAGCAGCCAAGAATTGGGGGCCGGAACAGATACGCAGTATTTT. It specifies CASSQELGAGTDTQYF.